The rows below give T cell receptor beta chains drawn from one sample of a study of Graves' ophthalmopathy and Graves' hyperthyroidism. One entry per CDR3 protein, called by TCRdb with MiXCR from the multiplex PCR reads. The data contain around 1.1 million distinct CDR3 sequences, about 35% of them seen just once; the ten biggest clones take up 8.5% to 14%. What was sequenced was peripheral blood or thyroid tissue (not recorded which). The receptor source for this set is an adult man with Graves' hyperthyroidism. The conserved cysteine and the conserved F or W are not part of the CDR3 here. The order of the fields is CDR3 protein, V gene, J gene.

CDR3: ASTLPPGVAETQY
V: TRBV7-2
J: TRBJ2-5

CDR3: ASSPRTGNGGSPLH
V: TRBV5-1
J: TRBJ1-6

CDR3: SAGGPYEQY
V: TRBV20-1
J: TRBJ2-7

CDR3: ASSWRGATYEQY
V: TRBV25-1
J: TRBJ2-7

CDR3: ASSPGTRVGEKLF
V: TRBV7-8
J: TRBJ1-4

CDR3: ATSDLIRAGELF
V: TRBV24-1
J: TRBJ2-2

CDR3: ASSPTGNEQF
V: TRBV7-8
J: -

CDR3: AIRGDKMNTEAF
V: TRBV10-3
J: TRBJ1-1

CDR3: ASSPTSAGYEQY
V: TRBV7-3
J: TRBJ2-7

CDR3: SAREGEDNHSPLH
V: TRBV20-1
J: TRBJ1-6

CDR3: ASSLGTGGFTYEQY
V: TRBV5-1
J: TRBJ2-7

CDR3: ASSLGSRNTGELF
V: TRBV7-8
J: TRBJ2-2

CDR3: ATNRGGGDQPQH
V: TRBV15
J: TRBJ1-5

CDR3: ASSQQTGGWAEAF
V: TRBV5-1
J: TRBJ1-1

CDR3: ASSPPGGIGSNQPQH
V: TRBV7-4
J: TRBJ1-5

CDR3: SARDLQGNQPQH
V: TRBV20-1
J: TRBJ1-5

CDR3: ASSEDGPDTEAF
V: TRBV10-2
J: TRBJ1-1

CDR3: ASSQQTLEAF
V: TRBV7-9
J: TRBJ1-1

CDR3: SVELRGTSSGNTIY
V: TRBV29-1
J: TRBJ1-3

CDR3: ASSSIGERGH
V: TRBV19
J: TRBJ1-5

CDR3: ASSYAVQGAGEQY
V: TRBV10-3
J: TRBJ2-7

CDR3: SVEEILAGVQETQY
V: TRBV29-1
J: TRBJ2-5

CDR3: ASSARQGLSSGNTIY
V: TRBV7-8
J: TRBJ1-3

CDR3: ASSYRGGYSNQPQH
V: TRBV6-6
J: TRBJ1-5